The rows below give T cell receptor beta chains drawn from one sample of a study of shared clonotypes between healthy human individuals. Generated by immunoSEQ multiplex PCR, the TCRdb table keeps only in-frame clones and is missing some. The sample holds hundreds of thousands of clones, roughly 96% seen once. The sample comprised naive CD8+ T cells sorted from blood. These receptors all come from a young woman in good health. The CDR3 runs from the conserved cysteine through the conserved F or W. D genes are given only for firm matches. Clone size is stated in some rows and not others, as once, few, many or a class when expanded.

>NA|NA|TRBJ2-6|TRBV4-1
CASSQKGSGANVLTF
TGCGCCAGCAGCCAAAAGGGGAGTGGGGCCAACGTCCTGACTTTC
>NA|NA|TRBJ2-7|TRBV25-1
CASSEGGGLSHEQYF
TGTGCCAGCAGTGAAGGTGGAGGGCTATCCCACGAGCAGTACTTC
>TRBD2|NA|TRBJ2-5|TRBV14
CASSQVVWGGIRETQYF
TGTGCCAGCAGCCAAGTAGTCTGGGGAGGGATACGGGAGACCCAGTACTTC
>NA|NA|TRBJ2-7|TRBV7-9
CASSLGKGDSYEQYF
TGTGCCAGCAGCTTGGGAAAGGGGGACTCCTACGAGCAGTACTTC
>NA|NA|TRBJ1-2|TRBV5-6
CASSLAGGNGYTF
TGTGCCAGCAGCTTGGCCGGGGGGAATGGCTACACCTTC
>TRBD2|NA|TRBJ2-1|TRBV27
CASSLTSGLNEQFF
TGTGCCAGCAGTTTGACTAGCGGGTTAAATGAGCAGTTCTTC
>TRBD1|NA|TRBJ2-1|TRBV2
CASSDIGRGYEQFF
TGTGCCAGCAGTGATATCGGCAGGGGGTATGAGCAGTTCTTC
>NA|NA|TRBJ2-7|TRBV5-1
CASSPDLSYEQYF
TGCGCCAGCAGCCCTGACTTATCCTACGAGCAGTACTTC
>NA|once|TRBJ1-2|TRBV25-1
CASSDGSGGGYGYTF
TGTGCCAGCAGTGACGGTTCGGGGGGTGGATATGGCTACACCTTC
>NA|NA|TRBJ1-2|TRBV7-8
CASSLASSGALRYTF
TGTGCCAGCAGCTTAGCGTCGTCAGGGGCCTTACGCTACACCTTC
>TRBD2|NA|TRBJ2-1|TRBV19
CASSGETSGYNEQFF
TGTGCCAGTAGCGGCGAGACTAGCGGTTACAATGAGCAGTTCTTC
>TRBD2|NA|TRBJ2-1|TRBV13
CASSTGGTRPYNEQFF
TGTGCCAGCAGCACCGGCGGGACTAGGCCCTACAATGAGCAGTTCTTC
>NA|NA|TRBJ1-1|TRBV27
CASSLYMNTEAFF
TGTGCCAGCAGTTTATATATGAACACTGAAGCTTTCTTT
>NA|NA|TRBJ1-1|TRBV6-1
CASSARTGSANLNTEAFF
TGTGCCAGCAGTGCCCGCACGGGCAGCGCAAACCTGAACACTGAAGCTTTCTTT
>TRBD1|NA|TRBJ2-2|TRBV28
CASSSYRGLYTGELFF
TGTGCCAGCAGTTCCTACAGGGGGCTTTACACCGGGGAGCTGTTTTTT
>NA|NA|TRBJ1-2|TRBV5-6
CASRAPGARGYGYTF
TGTGCCAGCAGAGCCCCAGGGGCAAGGGGCTATGGCTACACCTTC
>TRBD2|NA|TRBJ2-5|TRBV5-1
CASSQDSGGQETQYF
TGCGCCAGCAGCCAAGATAGCGGGGGCCAAGAGACCCAGTACTTC
>TRBD2|NA|TRBJ2-5|TRBV28
CASSPPRAGGLAWETQYF
TGTGCCAGCAGTCCGCCCCGCGCGGGAGGGTTAGCGTGGGAGACCCAGTACTTC
>NA|NA|TRBJ1-1|TRBV27
CASSDGPGANTEAFF
TGTGCCAGCAGCGATGGTCCGGGGGCGAACACTGAAGCTTTCTTT
>TRBD1|NA|TRBJ2-5|TRBV5-1
CASSGWDRGETQYF
TGCGCCAGCAGCGGATGGGACAGAGGAGAGACCCAGTACTTC
>TRBD1|once|TRBJ1-2|TRBV7-9
CASSLIVGGSHGYTF
TGTGCCAGCAGCTTAATTGTAGGGGGCAGTCATGGCTACACCTTC
>TRBD2|NA|TRBJ2-1|TRBV28
CASSSLAEEQFF
TGTGCCAGCAGTTCGCTAGCGGAGGAGCAGTTCTTC
>NA|NA|TRBJ1-2|TRBV6-1
CASWDNNYGYTF
TGTGCCAGCTGGGACAATAACTATGGCTACACCTTC
>NA|NA|TRBJ1-1|TRBV28
CASSNDLNTEAFF
TGTGCCAGCAGCAATGACCTTAACACTGAAGCTTTCTTT
>NA|NA|TRBJ2-5|TRBV10-2
CASSVSGTWETQYF
TGCGCCAGCAGTGTTTCAGGGACATGGGAGACCCAGTACTTC
>NA|NA|TRBJ1-1|TRBV18
CASSPIGEGNTEAFF
TGTGCCAGCTCACCAATCGGGGAGGGGAACACTGAAGCTTTCTTT
>TRBD1|once|TRBJ1-5|TRBV9
CASSAGGQGYQPQHF
TGTGCCAGCAGCGCAGGAGGACAGGGGTATCAGCCCCAGCATTTT
>TRBD2|NA|TRBJ2-7|TRBV7-9
CASSAGWASGRARNEQYF
TGTGCCAGCAGCGCGGGTTGGGCTAGCGGGAGGGCGAGGAACGAGCAGTACTTC
>TRBD2|NA|TRBJ2-7|TRBV7-9
CASSSISGSSSQYF
TGTGCCAGCAGCTCTATAAGCGGGAGTTCATCCCAGTACTTC
>NA|NA|TRBJ2-3|TRBV7-9
CASSPRLDTDTQYF
TGTGCCAGCAGCCCCCGACTAGACACAGATACGCAGTATTTT
>NA|once|TRBJ1-2|TRBV19
CASGSRRAVGLYTF
TGTGCCAGTGGTAGTAGGCGCGCGGTGGGGTTGTACACCTTC
>NA|NA|TRBJ2-7|TRBV11-2
CASSLDQGSPYEQYF
TGTGCCAGCAGCTTAGATCAGGGAAGCCCCTACGAGCAGTACTTC
>TRBD1|NA|TRBJ1-5|TRBV6-1
CASSVRQGTTNQPQHF
TGTGCCAGCAGTGTCAGACAGGGAACCACCAATCAGCCCCAGCATTTT
>NA|NA|TRBJ2-1|TRBV5-6
CASSLASASVYYNEQFF
TGTGCCAGCAGCTTGGCCTCGGCTAGCGTGTACTACAATGAGCAGTTCTTC
>TRBD1|NA|TRBJ2-3|TRBV23-1
CASTLTGTGRCTDTQYF
TGCGCCAGCACCCTCACGGGGACAGGGAGGTGTACAGATACGCAGTATTTT
>NA|once|TRBJ2-5|TRBV19
CASSIGGLGETQYF
TGTGCCAGTAGTATAGGGGGATTGGGGGAGACCCAGTACTTC
>TRBD1|NA|TRBJ2-7|TRBV19
CASRGQGKVEQYF
TGTGCCAGTAGGGGACAGGGGAAGGTCGAGCAGTACTTC
>NA|NA|TRBJ2-5|TRBV7-6
CASSLGGPDEQYF
TGTGCCAGCAGCTTAGGGGGACCCGATGAGCAGTACTTC
>NA|NA|TRBJ2-5|TRBV5-8
CASSLGRRGGETQYF
TGTGCCAGCAGCCTCGGACGGAGAGGGGGAGAGACCCAGTACTTC
>TRBD2|NA|TRBJ2-1|TRBV27
CASSLILASGVHEQFF
TGTGCCAGCAGTTTGATATTGGCTAGCGGGGTCCATGAGCAGTTCTTC
>TRBD1|NA|TRBJ1-5|TRBV7-9
CASSPTTGVNQPQHF
TGTGCCAGCAGCCCGACCACAGGGGTCAATCAGCCCCAGCATTTT
>TRBD1|NA|TRBJ2-3|TRBV11-2
CASSLGQGGPDTQYF
TGTGCCAGCAGCTTGGGACAGGGAGGTCCGGATACGCAGTATTTT
>NA|NA|TRBJ2-3|TRBV27
CASSLQGSGTDTQYF
TGTGCCAGCAGTTTACAGGGATCGGGCACAGATACGCAGTATTTT
>NA|NA|TRBJ2-5|TRBV28
CASSLFETQYF
TGTGCCAGCAGTTTATTCGAGACCCAGTACTTC
>TRBD2|NA|TRBJ2-4|TRBV7-9
CASSPSVAGGVANIQYF
TGTGCCAGCAGCCCTTCAGTAGCGGGAGGGGTGGCAAACATTCAGTACTTC
>NA|NA|TRBJ1-4|TRBV6-6
CASSYGEKLFF
TGTGCCAGCAGTTACGGGGAAAAACTGTTTTTT
>NA|NA|TRBJ1-1|TRBV6-6
CASGVNTEAFF
TGTGCCAGCGGAGTTAACACTGAAGCTTTCTTT
>NA|NA|TRBJ2-7|TRBV13
CASSLGGLAYEQYF
TGTGCCAGCAGCTTAGGTGGCCTGGCCTACGAGCAGTACTTC